The clone carrying this TCR beta chain was counted a few times. The antigen is undetermined. From the RT-PCR reads, TCRdb called clonotypes with MiXCR, one entry per CDR3 protein. The sample comprises some 800,000 distinct CDR3 sequences, 21% of which are singletons, and roughly 10% rests with the top ten. The data were obtained in a study of response to subunit inactivated influenza vaccine. The V end lost 6 bases, the J end lost 3 bases, and 11 bases lay between the germline ends. The CDR3 spans 13 residues. Overall study results and limits: T cells newly recruited by each seasonal influenza vaccination are few, the authors suggested.

The sample was PBMCs from blood, taken roughly 5 days after vaccination. The rearrangement uses TRBV12-3 or TRBV12-4 and TRBJ1-1; D is uncertain. The TCR originated in a man aged 50 or older who received an inactivated influenza vaccine. CDR3 nucleotide sequence: TGTGCCAGCAGCTTGAACAGCCACACTGAAGCTTTCTTT. Its translation is CASSLNSHTEAFF.